The 27 T cell receptor beta chains below were found in one sample sequenced in a study of PD-1 blockade in mismatch repair-deficient tumors (dated by TCRdb to 2017 to 2019). The library was prepared using the immunoSEQ multiplex PCR assay. This immuneACCESS table, as held by TCRdb, lists in-frame sequences with V and J called but not all clones. Of the missing ones, under half trace to an unresolved V gene in checked studies; the others have no known cause. For this sample there are approximately 120,000 clones; around 86% appear just once. The leading ten clones occupy approximately 12% of the sample. The sequencing used peripheral blood, collected 44 weeks after starting pembrolizumab. The source of these receptors is an adult with mismatch repair-deficient cancer.

This chain connects TRBV30 to TRBJ2-5; D is ambiguous. The CDR3 is 12 amino acids. The germline V gene encodes CDR1 GTSNPN and CDR2 SVGIG (reference sequence). Deletions cut 5 bases from V and 0 bases from J, with 7 bases between. The CDR3 loop is CAWDKNQETQYF. In DNA form, the CDR3 reads TGTGCCTGGGACAAGAACCAAGAGACCCAGTACTTC.

The chain couples TRBV6-6 to TRBJ2-6; D unclear. The V end was cut by 6 bases, the J end by 0 bases, with 3 bases between. From germline, CDR1 is MNHNY and CDR2 SVGAGI (reference sequence). The CDR3 is made up of 13 amino acids. CDR3 sequence reads: CASRASGANVLTF. The DNA of the CDR3 is TGTGCCAGCAGAGCCTCTGGGGCCAACGTCCTGACTTTC.

The chain recombines TRBV25-1 with TRBJ1-1, with D possibly being TRBD1 (6 bases). Per germline, CDR1 MGHDK and CDR2 SYGVNS. Between the trimmed V and J ends, which lost 2 bases and 3 bases, there was a span of 10 bases. The CDR3 has 14 residues. The DNA for the CDR3 is TGTGCCAGCAGTGAAGGTGGACAGTACACTGAAGCTTTCTTT. Translation gives CASSEGGQYTEAFF.

V is TRBV29-1 and J is TRBJ2-7; 13 positions match TRBD2. In germline, CDR1 is SQVTM, CDR2 ANQGSEA. This CDR3 is 14 amino acids long. With V trimmed by 6 bases and J by 3 bases, 5 bases remained unmatched. CDR3 DNA sequence: TGCAGCGTCGGACTAGCGGGAGCCTTCTACGAGCAGTACTTC. Encoded protein: CSVGLAGAFYEQYF.

The chain recombines TRBV2 with TRBJ1-2, with D uncertain. This CDR3 is built from 15 residues. Germline values: CDR1 SNHLY, CDR2 FYNNEI. The V end lost 2 bases, the J end lost 0 bases, and 10 bases lay between the germline ends. CDR3 DNA: TGTGCCAGCAGTGAACTGGAGTTTCCTAACTATGGCTACACCTTC. Translated: CASSELEFPNYGYTF.

The V and J genes are TRBV19 and TRBJ2-5; D not resolved. Germline CDR1 and CDR2: LNHDA and SQIVND (reference sequence). This CDR3 has 13 residues. Trimming removed 3 bases from V and 4 bases from J, with 9 bases in between. The chain's CDR3 is CASSMAKGETQYF. CDR3 nucleotides: TGTGCCAGTAGTATGGCCAAGGGAGAGACCCAGTACTTC.

The chain employs TRBV5-1 and TRBJ2-7, with D possibly TRBD2 on 5 matching bases. V lost 2 bases and J lost 0, with 9 bases in between. The CDR3 has 14 residues. Germline-derived CDR1 and CDR2 are SGHRS and YFSETQ. CDR3 in DNA: TGCGCCAGCAGCTTATCGGGGAGCTCCTACGAGCAGTACTTC. Translating gives CASSLSGSSYEQYF.

The rearrangement joins TRBV28 to TRBJ2-5, with D perhaps matching TRBD2 (6 bases). The germline CDR1 and CDR2 sequences are MDHEN and SYDVKM. The CDR3 loop spans 14 amino acids. With 5 bases removed from V and 5 bases from J, the gap between germline ends came to 15 bases. The CDR3 loop is CASSRDPGGETQYF. In nucleotides, the CDR3 is TGTGCCAGCAGTCGGGACCCCGGAGGGGAGACCCAGTACTTC.

This clone was observed a single time. The chain is built from TRBV27 and TRBJ1-5; the D is unclear. Germline V gene lookup returns CDR1 MNHEY and CDR2 SMNVEV (reference sequence). V was pared by 6 bases and J by 2 bases, with 17 bases between. This CDR3 region has 16 residues. In DNA, the CDR3 is TGTGCCAGCAGCATCCTCTCCCCGGAGGGCAATCAGCCCCAGCATTTT. It codes for CASSILSPEGNQPQHF.

The chain combines TRBV10-3 with TRBJ1-2; D is unclear. The V gene's germline CDR1 is ENHRY and CDR2 SYGVKD. This CDR3 has 18 amino acids. V was shortened by 3 bases and J by 7 bases, with 27 bases between the two germline ends. The CDR3 DNA sequence: TGTGCCATCAGTGACGCGGTGACAAAGGGCGGCCACATAGTTGGCTACACCTTC. Its protein product is CAISDAVTKGGHIVGYTF.

V usage is TRBV7-9 and J usage is TRBJ1-3; D not certain. V lost 0 bases and J 3 bases, leaving 9 bases between the germline ends. Germline assignment: CDR1 SEHNR and CDR2 FQNEAQ (reference sequence). The CDR3 length is 15 residues. For the CDR3, the DNA is TGTGCCAGCAGCTTAGCGCAGGCAGGTGGAAACACCATATATTTT. It yields the protein CASSLAQAGGNTIYF.

This sequence joins TRBV4-2 and TRBJ1-3; D uncertain. CDR1 is LGHNA and CDR2 is YNFKEQ in the germline V gene. Trimming took 2 bases from V and 0 from J, leaving 8 bases between them. This CDR3 has 15 amino acids. CDR3 sequence reads: CASSQTRDSGNTIYF. The CDR3 bases are TGTGCCAGCAGCCAAACCCGGGACTCTGGAAACACCATATATTTT.

The chain uses TRBV20-1 and TRBJ1-1; TRBD1 is a possible D gene (5 bases). The CDR3 length is 8 residues. Germline V gives CDR1 DFQATT, CDR2 SNEGSKA (reference sequence). Trimming took off 7 bases at V and 13 bases at J, with 10 bases between the two ends. CDR3 in amino acids: CSGGLGFF. In DNA, the CDR3 is TGCAGTGGGGGACTCGGTTTCTTT.

The rearrangement links TRBV6-5 to TRBJ1-2; 11 nucleotides line up with TRBD1. This CDR3 contains 15 residues. V shed 7 bases, J shed 6 bases, and the junction held 10 bases outside the gene matches. CDR1 is MNHEY and CDR2 is SVGAGI in the germline V gene. This CDR3 is CASTLGQGARDGYTF. The CDR3 DNA is TGTGCCAGCACCTTAGGACAGGGGGCTCGCGATGGCTACACCTTC.

This clone appeared a single time. This sequence joins TRBV29-1 and TRBJ2-7; maybe TRBD1 (6 bases). The CDR3 has 15 residues. Germline-derived CDR1 and CDR2 are SQVTM and ANQGSEA. Deletions cut 2 bases from V and 4 bases from J, with 18 bases between. In DNA form, the CDR3 reads TGCAGCGTTGAAATTTACAGGGAGCGTAGTTACGAGCAGTACTTC. Protein product: CSVEIYRERSYEQYF.

The genes are TRBV27 and TRBJ2-1; TRBD2 matches 9 bases. Germline assignment: CDR1 MNHEY and CDR2 SMNVEV (reference sequence). The CDR3 extends over 16 amino acids. V dropped 1 base and J dropped 4; count of bases not matched to a gene: 5. This chain's CDR3 is CASSLYRGRGYNEQFF. CDR3 bases: TGTGCCAGCAGTTTATATCGCGGGAGGGGGTACAATGAGCAGTTCTTC.

The chain has TRBV7-2 and TRBJ2-1; a weak D match, TRBD1 (5 bases). The V and J ends lost 5 bases and 8 bases respectively, with 13 bases between them. Per germline, CDR1 SGHTA and CDR2 FQGNSA. This CDR3 region has 13 residues. CDR3 DNA: TGTGCCAGCAGCCCATCAGGGTGGGATGAGCAGTTCTTC. This sequence encodes CASSPSGWDEQFF.

The chain links TRBV5-4 to TRBJ2-7, with D possibly being TRBD2 (6 bases). CDR1 and CDR2 (germline): SGHNT, YYREEE (reference sequence). This CDR3 region has 15 residues. V lost 4 bases and J lost 5, with 19 bases in between. CDR3 region: CASSPEGLGVHEQYF. DNA for the CDR3: TGTGCCAGCAGCCCGGAGGGTCTGGGGGTCCACGAGCAGTACTTC.

The chain employs TRBV6-5 and TRBJ2-3, with D maybe TRBD2 (6 bases). Between the trimmed V and J ends, which lost 7 bases and 2 bases, there was a span of 13 bases. The CDR3 covers 14 residues. Germline values: CDR1 MNHEY, CDR2 SVGAGI. As DNA, the CDR3 is TGTGCCAGCAACCGGGACTCGAACACAGATACGCAGTATTTT. Amino acids: CASNRDSNTDTQYF.

The chain uses TRBV2 and TRBJ2-7; no reliable D call. This CDR3 contains 12 residues. The V gene's germline CDR1 is SNHLY and CDR2 FYNNEI. The V gene lost 8 bases and the J gene lost 1 base, with 9 bases spanning the gap. This chain's CDR3 is CASAGSSYEQYF. CDR3 nucleotide sequence: TGTGCCAGCGCCGGCTCTTCCTACGAGCAGTACTTC.

This chain uses TRBV7-9 with TRBJ2-1, with a weak D call TRBD2 (6 bases). Germline loops: CDR1 SEHNR, CDR2 FQNEAQ (reference sequence). V gave up 8 bases and J gave up 10 bases, with 18 bases separating them. The CDR3 length is 13 residues. The CDR3 nucleotides are TGTGCCAGCTCTGGGGGGTCCTCCAAGGAGCAGTTCTTC. Translated: CASSGGSSKEQFF.

Note on this clone: At the DNA level, this CDR3 is encoded by other sequences in the same sample as well. This chain joins TRBV30 and TRBJ2-1; the match to TRBD2 covers 11 bases. The V and J ends lost 3 bases and 6 bases, in that order; junction bases with no gene match: 1. The germline CDR1 and CDR2 sequences are GTSNPN and SVGIG (reference sequence). There are 13 residues in the CDR3. The CDR3 DNA reads as TGTGCCTGGAGACTAGCGGGAGTCAATGAGCAGTTCTTC. It translates to CAWRLAGVNEQFF.

The chain joins TRBV7-2 to TRBJ1-3; TRBD1 aligns across 8 bases. Germline CDR1 reads SGHTA; CDR2 reads FQGNSA. Losses at the gene ends were 4 bases for V and 1 base for J; bases not matched to a gene: 3. CDR3 length equals 15 residues. CDR3 DNA sequence: TGTGCCAGCAGCTCAAGGACAGGGTCTGGAAACACCATATATTTT. Protein sequence: CASSSRTGSGNTIYF.

The CDR3 nucleotides read TGTGCCAGCAGTTCGCTGGGACATAACTACGAGCAGTACTTC. Residues: CASSSLGHNYEQYF. This chain links TRBV6-6 with TRBJ2-7; the D gene is possibly TRBD1 (6 bases). CDR1 is MNHNY and CDR2 is SVGAGI in the germline V gene (reference sequence). The CDR3 totals 14 residues. The V gene lost 4 bases and the J gene lost 3 bases, with 13 bases spanning the gap.

This chain connects TRBV28 to TRBJ2-5, with 15 bases that match TRBD2. Unmatched junction bases numbered 17, after V lost 3 bases and J lost 3 bases. The CDR3 consists of 21 residues. Germline CDR1 and CDR2: MDHEN and SYDVKM. CDR3 region: CASSLSAWGRTSGREKETQYF. The CDR3 nucleotides read TGTGCCAGCAGTTTGTCGGCTTGGGGGCGGACTAGCGGGAGGGAGAAAGAGACCCAGTACTTC.

The chain has TRBV5-5 and TRBJ2-3; no clear D gene. Germline CDR1 and CDR2: SGHKS and YYEKEE (reference sequence). This CDR3 spans 15 amino acids. V dropped 0 bases and J dropped 3 bases, with 11 bases sitting between them. In DNA, the CDR3 is TGTGCCAGCAGCTTGGTGGCGTTAGGAACAGATACGCAGTATTTT. This translates into CASSLVALGTDTQYF.

This clone has a handful of counts. The chain couples TRBV13 to TRBJ2-7; unclear D gene. The CDR3 totals 13 residues. Deletions cut 5 bases from V and 2 bases from J, with 10 bases between. Per the germline V gene, CDR1 is PRHDT and CDR2 is FYEKMQ (reference sequence). The CDR3 DNA reads as TGTGCCAGCAGCCCACCGGGCACCTACGAGCAGTACTTC. As protein: CASSPPGTYEQYF.